Reported below is one TCR beta chain. Vbeta (60) and Jbeta (13) primers were used in the PCR. Clones were sequenced by immunoSEQ multiplex PCR, and TCRdb holds only the in-frame ones, with some missing. The table includes about 140,000 clones, about 80% detected once. The source of the sample is a study of cytomegalovirus exposure and HLA in healthy donors. The CDR3 consists of 14 residues. Germline V gene data show CDR1 as SGHTS and CDR2 as YDEGEE. V was cut by 2 bases and J by 7 bases, with 10 bases left in between. The clonotype comes from a male donor in good health and CMV-seropositive. The chain uses TRBV5-8 and TRBJ1-6, with unresolved D. Source material: PBMCs. CDR3 amino acids: CASSFTVGNSPLHF. The CDR3 coding sequence is TGTGCCAGCAGCTTCACTGTCGGGAATTCACCCCTCCACTTT.